Each of the 20 T cell receptor beta chains below was sequenced from the same sample in a study of Graves' ophthalmopathy and Graves' hyperthyroidism. Amplifying from RNA transcripts, the study obtained TCR beta CDR3 regions. HTBI-primed RT-PCR formed the first round, and a multiplex PCR formed the second. MiXCR was run by TCRdb on the multiplex PCR reads, yielding one entry per CDR3 protein. The sample has 300,000 to 400,000 distinct CDR3 sequences, about a sixth seen once. Sequenced input: peripheral blood. Receptors originate from an adult man with Graves' ophthalmopathy.

This clonotype showed up many times. One end of the junction does not line up with germline, which may come from a read error. The chain has TRBV7-9 and TRBJ2-2, with 7 bases fitting TRBD1. Germline lookup yields CDR1 SEHNR and CDR2 FQNEAQ (reference sequence). This CDR3 has 14 residues. The CDR3 coding sequence is TGTGCCAGCAGTTTAGGGGGCGCGGCCGGGGAGCTGTTTTTT. The encoded protein is CASSLGGAAGELFF.

This clonotype was recorded many times. The chain is built from TRBV7-6 and TRBJ2-7; D possibly uses TRBD1 or TRBD2 (5 bases each). The ends were cut back, 1 base at V and 0 bases at J, with 16 bases in the middle. Germline V gene data show CDR1 as SGHVS and CDR2 as FNYEAQ. The CDR3 is made up of 17 amino acids. Written as DNA, the CDR3 is TGTGCCAGCAGCTTAGATATCGGGGACCCCAGCTCCTACGAGCAGTACTTC. It codes for CASSLDIGDPSSYEQYF.

This clonotype occurred many times. The chain is built from TRBV5-1 and TRBJ2-7, with D hard to call. The V gene's germline CDR1 is SGHRS and CDR2 YFSETQ. The CDR3 covers 14 residues. Deletions cut 1 base from V and 3 bases from J, with 11 bases between. The CDR3 loop reads CASSLFIDGYEQYF. CDR3 bases: TGCGCCAGCAGCTTGTTTATAGATGGCTACGAGCAGTACTTC.

This clonotype was detected many times. This rearrangement joins TRBV10-3 to TRBJ2-7, with 8 bases lining up with TRBD2. The junction had 6 bases not matched to a gene; V was cut back by 6 bases and J by 2 bases. The CDR3 loop spans 14 amino acids. Germline V gene data show CDR1 as ENHRY and CDR2 as SYGVKD. In DNA form, the CDR3 reads TGTGCCATCAGCGGCGGGAGGTTCACCTACGAGCAGTACTTC. Residues: CAISGGRFTYEQYF.

There are many counts of this clonotype. CDR3 residues: CASSFGGNYGYTF. CDR3 bases: TGTGCCAGCAGCTTCGGGGGAAACTATGGCTACACCTTC. The rearrangement joins TRBV7-3 to TRBJ1-2; D is perhaps TRBD1 (5 bases). CDR1 is SGHTA and CDR2 is FQGTGA in the germline V gene. This CDR3 contains 13 residues. Trimming took off 3 bases at V and 2 bases at J, with 7 bases between the two ends.

This clonotype was counted between two and nine times. The rearrangement joins TRBV7-8 to TRBJ1-3, with D unclear. The CDR3 extends over 15 amino acids. Trimming pared 1 base from V and 11 bases from J, leaving 18 bases between. Germline V gene data show CDR1 as SGHVS and CDR2 as FQNEAQ. CDR3 DNA: TGTGCCAGCAGCTTAGGAGGGATCTCGGGAAGCGCCATATATTTT. This gives the protein CASSLGGISGSAIYF.

This rearrangement joins TRBV20-1 to TRBJ1-2; unclear D gene. Germline CDR1 reads DFQATT; CDR2 reads SNEGSKA (reference sequence). CDR3 length equals 10 residues. Deletions cut 5 bases from V and 4 bases from J, with 5 bases between. CDR3 protein: CSALRYGYTF. The DNA of the CDR3 is TGCAGTGCTCTACGCTATGGCTACACCTTC.

Ten or more counts support this clonotype. The gene calls are TRBV19 and TRBJ1-1, with D possibly TRBD1 on 5 matching bases. Germline V gene lookup returns CDR1 LNHDA and CDR2 SQIVND (reference sequence). This CDR3 contains 14 residues. Trimming pared 5 bases from V and 5 bases from J, leaving 15 bases between. DNA of the CDR3: TGTGCCAGTAGTGGGGGTAGGATTTGGACTGAAGCTTTCTTT. As protein: CASSGGRIWTEAFF. The full variable domain, with the rest looked up from reference TRBV19 and TRBJ1-1, is DGGITQSPKYLFRKEGQNVTLSCEQNLNHDAMYWYRQDPGQGLRLIYYSQIVNDFQKGDIAEGYSVSREKKESFPLTVTSAQKNPTAFYLCASSGGRIWTEAFFGQGTRLTVV.

In its sample, this clonotype was seen many times. The CDR3 bases are TGTGCCAGCAGCCTGAAACCGGGACAGGGCAACACCGGGGAGCTGTTTTTT. Translation gives CASSLKPGQGNTGELFF. This chain joins TRBV7-6 and TRBJ2-2; TRBD1 matches at 9 bases. Germline CDR1 is SGHVS and CDR2 is FNYEAQ. J was trimmed by 2 bases and V by 5 bases; bases with no gene match: 9. CDR3 length: 17 amino acids.

In regard to this clonotype: One end of the junction does not line up with germline, which may come from a read error. This rearrangement joins TRBV9 to TRBJ2-5, with 10 bases that match TRBD1. This CDR3 has 15 residues. CDR1 and CDR2 from the germline V gene are SGDLS and YYNGEE. In nucleotides, the CDR3 is TGTACCAGCAGCCATCTGACAGGGGGCCGAGAGACCCAGTACTTC. Its protein product is CTSSHLTGGRETQYF.

This clonotype was seen at least ten times. J is TRBJ1-3 and V is TRBV7-8; no firm D call. CDR3 length: 15 amino acids. Germline V lookup: CDR1 SGHVS, CDR2 FQNEAQ. V lost 3 bases and J 8 bases, leaving 17 bases between the germline ends. CDR3 DNA: TGTGCCAGCAGCTTTCGCGAGGGAATGGGGTACACCATATATTTT. It yields the protein CASSFREGMGYTIYF.

In this sample, this clonotype turned up many times. This chain uses TRBV6-6 with TRBJ1-5, with 8 bases lining up with TRBD1. V shed 5 bases and J 4 bases; nucleotides not matched to a gene: 4. Germline V gene data show CDR1 as MNHNY and CDR2 as SVGAGI (reference sequence). CDR3 size: 14 residues. DNA of the CDR3: TGTGCCAGCAGTCGTAGACAGGGGAATCAGCCCCAGCATTTT. This codes for CASSRRQGNQPQHF.

The sample holds many counts of this clonotype. The chain employs TRBV27 and TRBJ2-2, with TRBD2 identical over 11 bases. V lost 6 bases to trimming and J lost 0 bases; unmatched junction nucleotides: 6. Germline CDR1 and CDR2: MNHEY and SMNVEV (reference sequence). The CDR3 runs to 17 residues. The CDR3 DNA reads TGTGCCAGCAGGCCGACTAGCGGGGCGACGAACACCGGGGAGCTGTTTTTT. Its translation is CASRPTSGATNTGELFF.

There are many counts of this clonotype. V usage is TRBV6-2 or TRBV6-3 and J usage is TRBJ2-7; 10 bases fit TRBD1. Germline values: CDR1 MNHEY, CDR2 SVGEGT. Trimming took 4 bases from V and 5 from J; bases not matched to a gene: 8. The CDR3 length is 15 residues. In DNA form, the CDR3 reads TGTGCCAGCAGTTCTGTCCGGGACAGGGGCCACGAGCAGTACTTC. Its protein product is CASSSVRDRGHEQYF.

This clonotype was detected many times. This sequence joins TRBV7-1 and TRBJ1-1; 12 bases fit TRBD1. TRBV7-1 is labeled an ORF, and its function is uncertain. The length of the CDR3 is 22 residues. V trimming: 3 bases; J trimming: 0 bases; junction bases outside the gene matches: 20. CDR3 region: CASSSYSGTGGLTPIMNTEAFF. The CDR3 bases are TGTGCCAGCAGCTCGTACTCCGGGACAGGGGGCTTGACTCCTATCATGAACACTGAAGCTTTCTTT.

There are many counts of this clonotype. This sequence joins TRBV12-3 or TRBV12-4 and TRBJ1-5; D possibly corresponds to TRBD1 (6 bases). The CDR3 is 16 amino acids. Trimming removed 6 bases at V and 9 bases at J, with 24 bases between. The CDR3 spells CASSLLRGTSPGPQHF. The CDR3 region has the DNA TGTGCCAGCAGCCTCCTACGGGGGACAAGTCCTGGGCCCCAGCATTTT.

The rearrangement links TRBV6-1 to TRBJ2-7; 7 positions agree with TRBD2. Germline V gene lookup returns CDR1 MNHNS and CDR2 SASEGT. The V segment lost 1 base and the J segment 0 bases; nucleotides outside the gene matches: 3. The CDR3 is made up of 15 amino acids. The CDR3 region has the DNA TGTGCCAGCAGTGAAGTGGGGGGGATCTCCTACGAGCAGTACTTC. Protein: CASSEVGGISYEQYF.

Many counts were recorded for this clonotype. The V gene is TRBV15, the J gene TRBJ1-5; 7 nucleotides align to TRBD1. Germline trimming cut 4 bases from V and 3 bases from J; bases unmatched to any gene: 3. Germline V CDR1 and CDR2: LNHNV, YYDKDF (reference sequence). This CDR3 has 14 residues. Here the CDR3 reads CATSMTGHNQPQHF. The CDR3 DNA reads TGTGCCACCAGCATGACAGGGCACAATCAGCCCCAGCATTTT. The variable domain in full, with the rest retrieved from reference TRBV15 and TRBJ1-5, is DAMVIQNPRYQVTQFGKPVTLSCSQTLNHNVMYWYQQKSSQAPKLLFHYYDKDFNNEADTPDNFQSRRPNTSFCFLDIRSPGLGDTAMYLCATSMTGHNQPQHFGDGTRLSIL.

The chain joins TRBV6-2 or TRBV6-3 to TRBJ1-2, with a possible D match to TRBD1 (6 bases). Germline assignment: CDR1 MNHEY and CDR2 SVGEGT. The CDR3 runs 16 residues. V dropped 2 bases and J dropped 4 bases, with 17 bases sitting between them. CDR3 in DNA: TGTGCCAGCAGTTACGACGGACAGCAGACCGTCTATGGCTACACCTTC. The encoded protein is CASSYDGQQTVYGYTF.

This clonotype was recorded many times. This rearrangement joins TRBV7-9 to TRBJ2-7; no firm D call. V lost 5 bases and J 7 bases, leaving 6 bases between the germline ends. CDR3 length: 10 residues. CDR1 is SEHNR, CDR2 FQNEAQ, per germline (reference sequence). CDR3 residues: CASSPREQYF. DNA of the CDR3: TGTGCCAGCAGCCCGCGGGAGCAGTACTTC.